The T cell receptor beta chain under discussion was sequenced for a study of regulatory T cells in long-lasting Graves disease. Arm-PCR of CDR3 regions with iRepertoire HTBI primers generated TCR beta libraries. A single record per CDR3 protein comes from TCRdb applying MiXCR to the multiplex PCR reads. Among a few hundred thousand distinct CDR3 sequences listed, about 20% were seen once. The study, taken as a whole, reports: Persistent patients shared more public clonotypes (under 3,000) than newly diagnosed patients (approximately 1,000).

On this clonotype: Its specificity is not known. This may arise from a read error, as a much more abundant clone is one base away.

The time point was: persistent/refractory GD, antithyroid drugs over 5 years with positive TRAb. Extracted PBMC RNA gave rise to the TCR library. Roughly 10-milliliter peripheral blood samples went into EDTA tubes. The sequence was obtained from a female donor with Graves disease. Sequenced material: peripheral blood mononuclear cells (PBMCs), taken when the disease was refractory, from a patient treated with antithyroid drugs.

The CDR3 nucleotides are TGTGCCAGCAGTAACGGGACAGAGAGGCGCCAAGAGACCCAGTACTTC. It translates to CASSNGTERRQETQYF. The genes are TRBV27 and TRBJ2-5, with 7 bases that match TRBD1. The CDR3 loop spans 16 amino acids. Germline V lookup: CDR1 MNHEY, CDR2 SMNVEV (reference sequence). V shed 5 bases, J shed 1 base, and the junction held 10 bases outside the gene matches.